A selection of T cell receptor beta chains follows, all from one sample in a study of shared clonotypes between healthy human individuals. The data were produced by immunoSEQ multiplex PCR, yet TCRdb's version contains in-frame clones alone and is incomplete. In the table there are some 2,000,000 clones, approximately 95% of which are singletons. The sample taken for sequencing was naive CD4+ T cells sorted from blood. The origin of the receptors is a man in his late teens or twenties in good health. CDR3s include the opening cysteine and the closing phenylalanine or tryptophan. The D gene is left open where the match is weak. The size field is filled for only some rows; it gives once, few, many or a size class.

CSVSGTLNTEAFF	TGCAGCGTTTCTGGGACGTTGAACACTGAAGCTTTCTTT	TRBV29-1	NA	NA	TRBJ1-1
CASSLHQPQHF	TGTGCCAGCAGTTTACATCAGCCCCAGCATTTT	TRBV28	NA	NA	TRBJ1-5
CSVTTGESSYEQYF	TGCAGCGTAACTACAGGGGAATCCTCCTACGAGCAGTACTTC	TRBV29-1	once	TRBD1	TRBJ2-7
CASSAHLGELFF	TGTGCCAGCAGCGCCCATCTCGGGGAGCTGTTTTTT	TRBV9	once	NA	TRBJ2-2
CASSPGIEHDTQYF	TGTGCCAGCTCACCGGGGATAGAACACGATACGCAGTATTTT	TRBV18	NA	NA	TRBJ2-3
CATSRGLYGETQYF	TGTGCCACCAGCAGAGGTTTGTATGGAGAGACCCAGTACTTC	TRBV15	NA	NA	TRBJ2-5
CASSPEDSGNTIYF	TGCGCCAGCAGCCCGGAGGACTCTGGAAACACCATATATTTT	TRBV4-3	NA	NA	TRBJ1-3
CASSRQGTNEKLFF	TGTGCCAGCAGTAGGCAGGGGACTAATGAAAAACTGTTTTTT	TRBV2	NA	NA	TRBJ1-4
CSARGAGGQFF	TGCAGTGCTAGAGGGGCGGGGGGCCAGTTCTTC	TRBV20-1	NA	TRBD2	TRBJ2-1
CSVLRDRGPEQYF	TGCAGCGTTCTCCGGGACAGGGGACCCGAGCAGTACTTC	TRBV29-1	NA	TRBD1	TRBJ2-7
CAIRTSGGRVTGELFF	TGTGCCATCCGGACTAGCGGGGGGCGAGTGACCGGGGAGCTGTTTTTT	TRBV10-3	once	TRBD2	TRBJ2-2
CASSMGRYSYNEQFF	TGTGCCAGCAGTATGGGACGGTACTCCTACAATGAGCAGTTCTTC	TRBV6-5	once	NA	TRBJ2-1
CASSQDLAGVADTQYF	TGCGCCAGCAGCCAAGATCTGGCGGGAGTAGCAGATACGCAGTATTTT	TRBV4-3	NA	TRBD2	TRBJ2-3
CASSMGLAGGYNEQFF	TGTGCCAGTAGTATGGGACTAGCGGGGGGTTACAATGAGCAGTTCTTC	TRBV19	once	TRBD2	TRBJ2-1
CASSLIPTYSYEQYF	TGTGCCAGCAGCTTAATCCCAACTTACTCCTACGAGCAGTACTTC	TRBV7-9	NA	NA	TRBJ2-7
CAISETLAGGDNEQFF	TGTGCCATCAGTGAGACACTAGCGGGAGGCGACAATGAGCAGTTCTTC	TRBV10-3	once	TRBD2	TRBJ2-1
CAISDRDRGGSGLNSPLHF	TGTGCCATCAGTGACCGGGACAGGGGTGGGTCAGGCCTTAATTCACCCCTCCACTTT	TRBV10-3	NA	TRBD1	TRBJ1-6
CASSSQLAGGLETQYF	TGCGCCAGCAGCTCACAACTAGCGGGGGGGCTGGAGACCCAGTACTTC	TRBV5-1	NA	TRBD2	TRBJ2-5